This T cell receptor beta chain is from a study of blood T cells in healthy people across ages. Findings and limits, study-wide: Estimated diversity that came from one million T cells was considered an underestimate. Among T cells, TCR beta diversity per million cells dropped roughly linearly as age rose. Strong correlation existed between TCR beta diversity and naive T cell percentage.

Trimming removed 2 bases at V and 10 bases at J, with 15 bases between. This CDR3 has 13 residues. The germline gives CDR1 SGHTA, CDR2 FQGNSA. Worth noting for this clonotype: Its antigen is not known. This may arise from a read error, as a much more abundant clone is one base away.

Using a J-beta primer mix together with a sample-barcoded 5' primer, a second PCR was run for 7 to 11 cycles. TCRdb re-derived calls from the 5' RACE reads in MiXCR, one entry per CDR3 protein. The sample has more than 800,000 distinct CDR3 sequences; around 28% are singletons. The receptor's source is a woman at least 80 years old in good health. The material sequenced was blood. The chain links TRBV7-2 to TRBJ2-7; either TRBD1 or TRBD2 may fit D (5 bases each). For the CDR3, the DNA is TGTGCCAGCAGCTTACTCATGGGGGAGATCCAGTACTTC. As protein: CASSLLMGEIQYF. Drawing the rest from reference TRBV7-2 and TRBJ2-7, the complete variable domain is GAGVSQSPSNKVTEKGKDVELRCDPISGHTALYWYRQSLGQGLEFLIYFQGNSAPDKSGLPSDRFSAERTGGSVSTLTIQRTQQEDSAVYLCASSLLMGEIQYFGPGTRLTVT.